This entry features one T cell receptor (beta chain) sequence. No antigen is known for it. Per-base quality was not reported, and no clone a single base away is much larger than it. The data derive from a study of blood T cell repertoires in COVID-19 (dated by TCRdb to the early 2020s). Background on the whole study: The collaborator samples originated in the United States, Italy and Spain and spanned the acute and convalescent phases of COVID-19. The material from the prospective study consisted of cDNA or gDNA derived from T cells, B-cell-depleted T cells, or PBMCs. Deeply sampled blood TCRbeta repertoires from subjects exposed to, actively infected with, or recovered from COVID-19 were included in the dataset. The repertoires were released in a freely available public database meant as a resource for research on the immune response to SARS-CoV-2. Samples came from the ongoing ImmuneRACE study (first 160 participants) plus 1,254 subjects from 6 global collaborators. The sample metadata nearly always contained a de-identified subject ID, COVID-19 status, age in years and sex. Where available, HLA class I and class II types were obtained from metadata supplied by the sample provider rather than from assay-based typing.

The full study reports these points: Clinical and demographic metadata were provided uncurated, with the amount varying by source and participant.

The immunoSEQ Assay, a bias-controlled multiplex PCR, was used to amplify TCRbeta CDR3 regions from genomic DNA. Per the original workflow: Within the assay, amplification of reference gene primers was used to estimate how many nucleated cells each sample contained. To quantify the absolute abundance of each unique TCRbeta CDR3 rearrangement, sequence reads were collapsed and filtered. For each sample, productive Simpson clonality was calculated as the square root of Simpson's diversity index across productive rearrangements. Drawn from immuneACCESS, this table holds only the in-frame rearrangements with V and J called that TCRdb kept. Clones are partly lost; checked studies trace under half to an unresolved V gene and leave the rest unexplained. V and J calls and clone size are those listed in that table; D and trimming were worked out from the DNA. This sample has roughly 230,000 clones in its table, and 88% of those were observed once. The top ten clonotypes cover about 0.7% of the sample.

From the cysteine up to the phenylalanine, the CDR3 has a length of 13 residues. Of the read, only the CDR3 DNA is kept; its 39 bases are in frame from base 1. CDR1 and CDR2 (WNHNN, SYGVQD) derive from the germline V gene (reference sequence). The V and J ends are trimmed by 5 bases and 7 bases, leaving 14 bases between them. The collaborating institutions used their own protocols to collect whole blood in K2EDTA tubes. For TCRbeta analysis, collaborator samples were shipped as frozen whole blood, as isolated PBMCs, or as DNA extracted from either sample type. The source of this sequence is a human donor in a cohort sampled during active COVID-19. Material: peripheral blood. Recombination connected TRBV10-1 to TRBJ2-5, and possibly TRBD1, on 5 matching bases. The CDR3 is CASSTGVLGTQYF. The base sequence is TGCGCCAGCAGTACAGGCGTCCTGGGGACCCAGTACTTC.